This T cell receptor (beta chain) was documented in a study of T cell responses to AZD1222 COVID-19 vaccine. Study conclusions and caveats: An increase in Spike-specific TCR breadth and depth was observed after two AZD1222 doses. A mostly white British donor set with more females was recruited, and clonal diversity was possibly underestimated.

Clones were sequenced by immunoSEQ multiplex PCR, and TCRdb holds only the in-frame ones, with some missing. Of over 150,000 clones listed, around 90% are singletons. The germline CDR1 and CDR2 sequences are KGHSH and LQKENI. This CDR3 is built from 14 residues. V lost 2 bases to trimming and J lost 1 base, with 9 bases between them. With regard to this clone: Its antigen remains unknown. The same CDR3 arises from other DNA sequences in this sample as well.

The chain is built from TRBV18 and TRBJ2-7, with a tentative D call TRBD2 (5 bases). This receptor was identified in an adult in good health. Specimen: peripheral blood, collected on day 0 of MenACWY control vaccination. CDR3 loop: CASSPSGGSYEQYF. CDR3 DNA sequence: TGTGCCAGCTCACCATCAGGAGGATCCTACGAGCAGTACTTC.